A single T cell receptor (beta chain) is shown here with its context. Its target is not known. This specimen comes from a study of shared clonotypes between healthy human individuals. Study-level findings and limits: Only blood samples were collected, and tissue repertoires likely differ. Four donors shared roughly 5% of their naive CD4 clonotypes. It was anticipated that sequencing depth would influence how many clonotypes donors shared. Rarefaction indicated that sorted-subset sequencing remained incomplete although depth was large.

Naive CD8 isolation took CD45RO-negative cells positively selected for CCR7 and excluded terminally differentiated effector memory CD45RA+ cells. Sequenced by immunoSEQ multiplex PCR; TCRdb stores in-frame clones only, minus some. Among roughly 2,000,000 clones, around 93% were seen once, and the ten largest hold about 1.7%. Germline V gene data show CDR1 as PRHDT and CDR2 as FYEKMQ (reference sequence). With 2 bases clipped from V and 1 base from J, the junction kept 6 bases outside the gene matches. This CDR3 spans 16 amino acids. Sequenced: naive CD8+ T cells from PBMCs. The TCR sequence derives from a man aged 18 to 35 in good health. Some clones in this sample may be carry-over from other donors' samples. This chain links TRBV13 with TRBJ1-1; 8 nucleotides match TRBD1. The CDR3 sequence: CASSLWGRGQNTEAFF. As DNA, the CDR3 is TGTGCCAGCAGCTTATGGGGCAGGGGGCAGAACACTGAAGCTTTCTTT.